The clone carrying this TCR beta chain was counted ten times or more. Participants, patients aged 18 to 65, had newly diagnosed hyperthyroidism with a duration under 2 months. Exclusion followed for patients with uncontrolled infection, other autoimmune disease, pregnancy or lactation. Germline V CDR1 and CDR2: SEHNR, FQNEAQ (reference sequence). The V end lost 5 bases, the J end lost 1 base, and 14 bases lay between the germline ends. The CDR3 runs 15 residues. The data were obtained in a study of T cells in Graves' hyperthyroidism and ophthalmopathy. Researchers amplified the TCR beta CDR3 regions from RNA transcripts. The HTBI primer set drove a first-round RT-PCR of the TCR CDR3. One entry per CDR3 protein, called by TCRdb with MiXCR from the multiplex PCR reads. The repertoire holds hundreds of thousands of distinct CDR3 sequences, 38% seen once, with 8.9% in the top ten.

Sequencing was carried out using blood. This sequence was found in a man aged 18 to 35 with Graves' hyperthyroidism. V usage is TRBV7-9 and J usage is TRBJ1-1; D gene ambiguous. DNA of the CDR3: TGTGCCAGCAGCCCTCGGGTAGGCCAGAACACTGAAGCTTTCTTT. Residues: CASSPRVGQNTEAFF.